The rows below give T cell receptor beta chains drawn from one sample of a study of T cells in localized non-small cell lung cancer. Some clones are missing from TCRdb's copy, which holds only in-frame ones; the method was immunoSEQ multiplex PCR. Among around 130,000 clones, around 92% were seen once, and the ten largest hold approximately 1.5%. The source material was peripheral blood, sampled before any cancer treatment. Receptors originate from a female donor of 60 years or more with stage I lung adenocarcinoma. CDR3s include the opening cysteine and the closing phenylalanine or tryptophan. The D gene is left open where the match is weak. Clone size appears in some rows only: once, few, many, or a class for an expanded clone.

D gene: .; clone size: .; J gene: TRBJ2-3; V gene: TRBV28; CDR3 length: 11; CDR3 DNA: TGTGCCAGCAGTTTGAAGGATACGCAGTATTTT; CDR3 protein: CASSLKDTQYF
D gene: .; clone size: .; J gene: TRBJ2-7; V gene: TRBV7-9; CDR3 length: 13; CDR3 DNA: TGTGCCAGCAGCCCCACTAGTAGGCCCGAGCAGTACTTC; CDR3 protein: CASSPTSRPEQYF
D gene: TRBD2; clone size: .; J gene: TRBJ2-6; V gene: TRBV15; CDR3 length: 17; CDR3 DNA: TGTGCCACCAGCACGGGACTAGCGGACTCTGGGGCCAACGTCCTGACTTTC; CDR3 protein: CATSTGLADSGANVLTF
D gene: TRBD2; clone size: .; J gene: TRBJ2-1; V gene: TRBV2; CDR3 length: 14; CDR3 DNA: TGTGCCAGCGAACTAGCGGGGACATACAATGAGCAGTTCTTC; CDR3 protein: CASELAGTYNEQFF
D gene: .; clone size: once; J gene: TRBJ2-5; V gene: TRBV21-1; CDR3 length: 16; CDR3 DNA: TGTGCCCGCGGCCCTTCCCTGGCGGGATTGGGGGGGACCCAGTACTTC; CDR3 protein: CARGPSLAGLGGTQYF
D gene: TRBD2; clone size: .; J gene: TRBJ2-1; V gene: TRBV2; CDR3 length: 15; CDR3 DNA: TGTGCCAGCAGTGGACTAGCGGGCGGGTTCGCTGAGCAGTTCTTC; CDR3 protein: CASSGLAGGFAEQFF
D gene: .; clone size: .; J gene: TRBJ1-5; V gene: TRBV27; CDR3 length: 15; CDR3 DNA: TGTGCCAGCAGGGAAAGGACAGATAGCAATCAGCCCCAGCATTTT; CDR3 protein: CASRERTDSNQPQHF
D gene: TRBD2; clone size: .; J gene: TRBJ2-1; V gene: TRBV5-6; CDR3 length: 15; CDR3 DNA: TGTGCCAGCAGAACGGGACTAGCGATTGGAAATGAGCAGTTCTTC; CDR3 protein: CASRTGLAIGNEQFF
D gene: TRBD1; clone size: .; J gene: TRBJ1-5; V gene: TRBV19; CDR3 length: 14; CDR3 DNA: TGTGCCAGTAGTACGGGACAGGAGTTTCAGCCCCAGCATTTT; CDR3 protein: CASSTGQEFQPQHF
D gene: .; clone size: .; J gene: TRBJ2-7; V gene: TRBV2; CDR3 length: 13; CDR3 DNA: TGTGCCAGCAGGGGGTCACCAGTCGACGAGCAGTACTTC; CDR3 protein: CASRGSPVDEQYF
D gene: TRBD2; clone size: .; J gene: TRBJ2-1; V gene: TRBV4-1; CDR3 length: 16; CDR3 DNA: TGCGCCAGCAGCCACCCTAGCGGGAGGATTGTAAATGAGCAGTTCTTC; CDR3 protein: CASSHPSGRIVNEQFF
D gene: .; clone size: .; J gene: TRBJ2-1; V gene: TRBV14; CDR3 length: 13; CDR3 DNA: TGTGCCAGCAGCGTGGGGCGACTTGTGGAGCAGTTCTTC; CDR3 protein: CASSVGRLVEQFF
D gene: TRBD1; clone size: .; J gene: TRBJ2-6; V gene: TRBV2; CDR3 length: 17; CDR3 DNA: TGTGCCAGTACACTCTACGGGACAGGGGCTGGGGCCAACGTCCTGACTTTC; CDR3 protein: CASTLYGTGAGANVLTF
D gene: .; clone size: .; J gene: TRBJ1-4; V gene: TRBV5-1; CDR3 length: 15; CDR3 DNA: TGCGCCAGCAGCTTGGAGCCAGCAACTAATGAAAAACTGTTTTTT; CDR3 protein: CASSLEPATNEKLFF
D gene: .; clone size: .; J gene: TRBJ2-2; V gene: TRBV9; CDR3 length: 16; CDR3 DNA: TGTGCCAGCAGCGCCCCGGACACCGCTATGGGCGGGGAGCTGTTTTTT; CDR3 protein: CASSAPDTAMGGELFF
D gene: .; clone size: .; J gene: TRBJ2-3; V gene: TRBV18; CDR3 length: 13; CDR3 DNA: TGTGCCAGCTCACCACCGACGACAGATACGCAGTATTTT; CDR3 protein: CASSPPTTDTQYF
D gene: .; clone size: .; J gene: TRBJ2-5; V gene: TRBV7-2; CDR3 length: 13; CDR3 DNA: TGTGCCAGCAGCCCCACCGGGTACGAGACCCAGTACTTC; CDR3 protein: CASSPTGYETQYF
D gene: .; clone size: .; J gene: TRBJ2-2; V gene: TRBV10-1; CDR3 length: 14; CDR3 DNA: TGCGCCAGCAGTCCAGTCCTAGCGACCGGGGAGCTGTTTTTT; CDR3 protein: CASSPVLATGELFF
D gene: .; clone size: .; J gene: TRBJ2-7; V gene: TRBV28; CDR3 length: 14; CDR3 DNA: TGTGCCAGCAGTTTATGGGGGAGCCCCTACGAGCAGTACTTC; CDR3 protein: CASSLWGSPYEQYF
D gene: .; clone size: .; J gene: TRBJ2-3; V gene: TRBV6-4; CDR3 length: 15; CDR3 DNA: TGTGCCAGCAGTGACACCAACGCCCCCACAGATACGCAGTATTTT; CDR3 protein: CASSDTNAPTDTQYF
D gene: .; clone size: .; J gene: TRBJ2-5; V gene: TRBV11-1; CDR3 length: 14; CDR3 DNA: TGTGCCAGCAGCTTTGGGCCGATCCAAGAGACCCAGTACTTC; CDR3 protein: CASSFGPIQETQYF
D gene: .; clone size: .; J gene: TRBJ2-1; V gene: TRBV5-4; CDR3 length: 15; CDR3 DNA: TGTGCCAGCAGCTTGGACGGAAACTCCTACAATGAGCAGTTCTTC; CDR3 protein: CASSLDGNSYNEQFF
D gene: .; clone size: .; J gene: TRBJ2-2; V gene: TRBV28; CDR3 length: 13; CDR3 DNA: TGTGCCAGCTTAACACAGAACACCGGGGAGCTGTTTTTT; CDR3 protein: CASLTQNTGELFF